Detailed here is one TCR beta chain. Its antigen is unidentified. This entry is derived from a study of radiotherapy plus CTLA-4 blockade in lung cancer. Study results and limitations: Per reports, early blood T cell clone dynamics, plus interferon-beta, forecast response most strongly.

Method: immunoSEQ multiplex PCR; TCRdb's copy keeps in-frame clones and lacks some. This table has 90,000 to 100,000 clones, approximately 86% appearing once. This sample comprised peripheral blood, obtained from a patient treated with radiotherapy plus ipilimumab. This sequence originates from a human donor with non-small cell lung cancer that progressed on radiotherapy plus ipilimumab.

CDR3 nucleotide sequence: TGCGCCAGCAGTCAGAGGGGGCCCGGCCAAGCTTTCTTT. Translation: CASSQRGPGQAFF. V usage is TRBV23-1 and J usage is TRBJ1-1; 7 bases fit TRBD1. TRBV23-1 is identified as an open reading frame with a role that is uncertain. The CDR3 extends over 13 amino acids. Trimming took 3 bases from V and 9 from J; bases not matched to a gene: 7.